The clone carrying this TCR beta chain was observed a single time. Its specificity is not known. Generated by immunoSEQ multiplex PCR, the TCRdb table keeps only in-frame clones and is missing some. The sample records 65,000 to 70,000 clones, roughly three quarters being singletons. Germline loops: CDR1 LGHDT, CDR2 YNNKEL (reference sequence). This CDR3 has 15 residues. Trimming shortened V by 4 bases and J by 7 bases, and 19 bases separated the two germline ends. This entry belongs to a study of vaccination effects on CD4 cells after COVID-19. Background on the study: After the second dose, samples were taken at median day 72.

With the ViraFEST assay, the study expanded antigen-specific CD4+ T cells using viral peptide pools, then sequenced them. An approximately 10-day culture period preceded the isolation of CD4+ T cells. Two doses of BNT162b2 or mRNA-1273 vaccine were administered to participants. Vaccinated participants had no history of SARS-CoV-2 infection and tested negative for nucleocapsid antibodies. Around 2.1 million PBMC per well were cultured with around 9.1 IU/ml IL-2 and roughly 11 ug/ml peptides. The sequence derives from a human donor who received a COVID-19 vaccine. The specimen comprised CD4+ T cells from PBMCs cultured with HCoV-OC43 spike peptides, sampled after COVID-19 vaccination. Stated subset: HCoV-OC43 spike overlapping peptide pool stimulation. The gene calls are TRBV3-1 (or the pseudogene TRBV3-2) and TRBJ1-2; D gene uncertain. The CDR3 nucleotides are TGTGCCAGCAGCCGCTCACCGGGAGGCGGTAGTGGCTACACCTTC. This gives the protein CASSRSPGGGSGYTF.